Given below is one TCR beta chain in context. Antigen specificity is unknown. This record comes from a study of PD-1 blockade in classical Hodgkin lymphoma. The wider study: Nivolumab was administered to patients intravenously at 3 mg/kg every 2 weeks. Whole-study findings and limits: Repertoire differences lack defined causes, possibly disease activity or prior therapy. Compared with baseline, CD4+ but not CD8+ TCR diversity had risen significantly by C4D1.

Germline loops: CDR1 SGHDT, CDR2 YYEEEE. The CDR3 totals 15 residues. Losses at the gene ends were 4 bases for V and 7 bases for J; bases not matched to a gene: 6. Clones were sequenced by immunoSEQ multiplex PCR, and TCRdb holds only the in-frame ones, with some missing. The sample has about 24,000 clones; 60% to 85% are singletons. All the patients suffered relapse after autologous stem cell transplantation, and brentuximab vedotin exposure differed. Best response was recorded as complete response, partial response or progressive disease. The source of this sequence is a human donor with classical Hodgkin lymphoma. The specimen comprised peripheral blood mononuclear cells (PBMCs), sampled before the second cycle of nivolumab. The V and J genes are TRBV5-6 and TRBJ2-2, with 11 bases identical to TRBD2. CDR3: CASSPLAGDSGELFF. In nucleotides, the CDR3 is TGTGCCAGCAGCCCACTAGCGGGAGATAGCGGGGAGCTGTTTTTT.